A selection of T cell receptor beta chains follows, all from one sample in a study of T cell responses to AZD1222 COVID-19 vaccine. Sequencing was performed with immunoSEQ multiplex PCR; in TCRdb, only in-frame clones are kept and a portion is missing. The sample lists 65,000 to 85,000 clones; over 75% were seen once. Sample: peripheral blood, taken 28 days after the second AZD1222 dose. The receptors stem from an adult who received the AZD1222 COVID-19 vaccine. The CDR3 runs from the conserved cysteine through the conserved F or W. Expanded clones are given a class, and other clones once, few, many or no size at all.

v_call: TRBV7-2; clone_size: -; cdr3_length: 14; cdr3_aa: CASSLQGLFYGYTF
v_call: TRBV11-3; clone_size: once; cdr3_length: 17; cdr3_aa: CASSLSSGPDRGYEQFF
v_call: TRBV4-1; clone_size: -; cdr3_length: 16; cdr3_aa: CASSQEGRSNTGELFF
v_call: TRBV28; clone_size: -; cdr3_length: 14; cdr3_aa: CASSFGGQGHGYTF
v_call: TRBV7-7; clone_size: -; cdr3_length: 13; cdr3_aa: CASSLGRTDTQYF
v_call: TRBV29-1; clone_size: -; cdr3_length: 10; cdr3_aa: CSVGGEKLFF
v_call: TRBV5-5; clone_size: -; cdr3_length: 18; cdr3_aa: CASSRPWVGGGGTDTQYF
v_call: TRBV4-2; clone_size: -; cdr3_length: 15; cdr3_aa: CASSQAGGPADTQYF
v_call: TRBV4-1; clone_size: -; cdr3_length: 16; cdr3_aa: CASSHMTGDSYNEQFF
v_call: TRBV11-1; clone_size: -; cdr3_length: 16; cdr3_aa: CASSSRLAGNTGELFF
v_call: TRBV30; clone_size: few; cdr3_length: 12; cdr3_aa: CAWVPSGNTIYF
v_call: TRBV3-1/TRBV3-2; clone_size: -; cdr3_length: 15; cdr3_aa: CASSPDSTSTDTQYF
v_call: TRBV29-1; clone_size: -; cdr3_length: 13; cdr3_aa: CSVEVGGEETQYF
v_call: TRBV6-1; clone_size: -; cdr3_length: 15; cdr3_aa: CASSESGQLDNEQFF
v_call: TRBV7-3; clone_size: few; cdr3_length: 14; cdr3_aa: CASSIKGGDTEAFF
v_call: TRBV19; clone_size: once; cdr3_length: 15; cdr3_aa: CASSIGHRSHEKLFF
v_call: TRBV11-1; clone_size: -; cdr3_length: 11; cdr3_aa: CASSLGQEAFF
v_call: TRBV5-4; clone_size: -; cdr3_length: 14; cdr3_aa: CASSSTPPEETQYF
v_call: TRBV27; clone_size: -; cdr3_length: 17; cdr3_aa: CASSRTRKGQSDYGYTF
v_call: TRBV14; clone_size: -; cdr3_length: 16; cdr3_aa: CASSRMGPPATDTQYF
v_call: TRBV10-1; clone_size: -; cdr3_length: 16; cdr3_aa: CASSESDRGFYNEQFF
v_call: TRBV18; clone_size: -; cdr3_length: 14; cdr3_aa: CASSPPGSDTEAFF
v_call: TRBV15; clone_size: -; cdr3_length: 17; cdr3_aa: CATSSHQELSYNSPLHF
v_call: TRBV7-2; clone_size: once; cdr3_length: 12; cdr3_aa: CASSLGAGEQFF
v_call: TRBV4-1; clone_size: -; cdr3_length: 15; cdr3_aa: CASSQTGLSYGTQYF
v_call: TRBV10-3; clone_size: -; cdr3_length: 14; cdr3_aa: CATPCGQGTETQYF
v_call: TRBV6-5; clone_size: -; cdr3_length: 11; cdr3_aa: CASIKNTEAFF
v_call: TRBV9; clone_size: -; cdr3_length: 15; cdr3_aa: CASSDRGTANEKLFF
v_call: TRBV2; clone_size: once; cdr3_length: 18; cdr3_aa: CASSEEASHRGGNQPQHF
v_call: TRBV7-9; clone_size: -; cdr3_length: 15; cdr3_aa: CASSLGGASNEKLFF
v_call: TRBV5-1; clone_size: -; cdr3_length: 15; cdr3_aa: CASSLEGVSGNTIYF
v_call: TRBV25-1; clone_size: -; cdr3_length: 12; cdr3_aa: CASSVGRDTQYF
v_call: TRBV29-1; clone_size: once; cdr3_length: 13; cdr3_aa: CSGAAGAPGQAYF
v_call: TRBV20-1; clone_size: -; cdr3_length: 11; cdr3_aa: CSAKSSYEQYF
v_call: TRBV6-5; clone_size: -; cdr3_length: 14; cdr3_aa: CASSTSGGADEQFF
v_call: TRBV2; clone_size: -; cdr3_length: 18; cdr3_aa: CASSEYYRWDTAGNTIYF
v_call: TRBV12-3/TRBV12-4; clone_size: once; cdr3_length: 12; cdr3_aa: CASSFVVGEQFF
v_call: TRBV5-6; clone_size: -; cdr3_length: 16; cdr3_aa: CASSRTSLWSTDTQYF
v_call: TRBV5-6; clone_size: -; cdr3_length: 15; cdr3_aa: CASSPWGDSFEKLFF
v_call: TRBV15; clone_size: -; cdr3_length: 15; cdr3_aa: CATSTRDRANTEAFF
v_call: TRBV4-1; clone_size: -; cdr3_length: 15; cdr3_aa: CASSQDLGRYGKLFF
v_call: TRBV28; clone_size: -; cdr3_length: 16; cdr3_aa: CASRLSGVGDNSPLHF
v_call: TRBV13; clone_size: -; cdr3_length: 14; cdr3_aa: CASSTGGAPDTQYF
v_call: TRBV7-9; clone_size: once; cdr3_length: 14; cdr3_aa: CASSLGLGTYEQYF
v_call: TRBV25-1; clone_size: -; cdr3_length: 16; cdr3_aa: CASSGPGGVGDQPQHF
v_call: TRBV7-3; clone_size: -; cdr3_length: 16; cdr3_aa: CASSLTTASQYNEQFF